The T cell receptor (beta chain) described here comes from a study of OX40 agonist ivuxolimab in advanced cancers. Using immunoSEQ multiplex PCR, the repertoire was profiled, and TCRdb retains in-frame clones only, with some absent. The sample lists around 75,000 clones; 80% to 90% were seen once. The ends were cut back, 7 bases at V and 4 bases at J, with 14 bases in the middle. This CDR3 spans 13 amino acids. From germline, CDR1 is SGHTS and CDR2 YDEGEE. The material was CD4+ or CD8+ T cells sorted from blood, obtained in a trial of the OX40 agonist ivuxolimab. The chain links TRBV5-8 to TRBJ1-2; D perhaps matches TRBD1 (5 bases). The source of this sequence is an adult with an advanced solid tumor such as melanoma, head and neck, liver or kidney cancer. In DNA, the CDR3 is TGTGCCAGCTGGGGCAGGTTGAGCTATGGCTACACCTTC. Its protein product is CASWGRLSYGYTF.